The clone carrying this TCR beta chain has at least ten counts. Its antigen is still unknown. With the read ending 3 residues before the CDR3 end, the germline J gene is used to fill in that end. CVID and control samples used equivalent genomic DNA input. Generated by immunoSEQ multiplex PCR, the TCRdb table keeps only in-frame clones and is missing some. The table lists roughly 51,000 clones, with no singletons. The data belong to a study of T cell clonality in common variable immunodeficiency. V lost 4 bases and J lost 0; bases outside the gene matches: 2. This CDR3 is 15 amino acids long. Germline V gene sequence: CDR1 SGDLS, CDR2 YYNGEE. General observations from the study: TCRbeta clonality was increased in CVID versus healthy controls. Common variable immunodeficiency TCR beta sequences reportedly had fewer deletions and N-nucleotide insertions.

Specimen: peripheral blood mononuclear cells. The receptor was isolated from a person between 18 and 75 years old in good health. The chain uses TRBV9 and TRBJ2-2; 8 bases agree with TRBD2. CDR3 DNA, as far as it was read: TGTGCCAGCAGCTTTAGCGGGGCGAACACCGGGGAG. Residues: CASSFSGANTGE. The complete CDR3 sequence is CASSFSGANTGELFF. The full variable domain, in which reference TRBV9 and TRBJ2-2 provide the parts outside the CDR3, is DSGVTQTPKHLITATGQRVTLRCSPRSGDLSVYWYQQSLDQGLQFLIQYYNGEERAKGNILERFSAQQFPDLHSELNLSSLELGDSALYFCASSFSGANTGELFFGEGSRLTVL.